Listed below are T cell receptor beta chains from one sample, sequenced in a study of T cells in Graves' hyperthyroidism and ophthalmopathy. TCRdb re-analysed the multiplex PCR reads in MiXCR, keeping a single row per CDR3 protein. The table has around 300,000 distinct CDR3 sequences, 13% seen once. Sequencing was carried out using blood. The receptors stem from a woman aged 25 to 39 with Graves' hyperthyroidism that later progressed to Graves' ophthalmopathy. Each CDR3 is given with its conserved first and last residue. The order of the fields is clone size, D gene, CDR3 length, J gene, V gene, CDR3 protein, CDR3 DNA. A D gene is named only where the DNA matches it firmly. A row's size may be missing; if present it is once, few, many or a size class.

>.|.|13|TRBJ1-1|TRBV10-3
CAISESRGTEAFF
TGTGCCATCAGTGAGTCGAGGGGCACTGAAGCTTTCTTT
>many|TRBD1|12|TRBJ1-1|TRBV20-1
CSATRGMAEAFF
TGCAGTGCTACCAGGGGGATGGCTGAAGCTTTCTTT
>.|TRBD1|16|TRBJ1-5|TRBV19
CANSIPGQGSDQPQHF
TGTGCCAATAGTATCCCCGGACAGGGCTCTGATCAGCCCCAGCATTTT
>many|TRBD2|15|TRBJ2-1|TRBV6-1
CASREREGAYNEQFF
TGTGCCAGCAGGGAGCGGGAGGGGGCCTACAATGAGCAGTTCTTC
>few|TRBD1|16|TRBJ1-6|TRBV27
CASRGTGGPYNSPLHF
TGTGCCAGCAGAGGGACAGGGGGGCCCTATAATTCACCCCTCCACTTT
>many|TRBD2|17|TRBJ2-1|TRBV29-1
CSVEGREGSSSYNEQFF
TGCAGCGTTGAGGGGCGGGAGGGCTCGAGCTCCTACAATGAGCAGTTCTTC
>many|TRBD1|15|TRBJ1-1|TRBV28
CASSPDREMIKEAFF
TGTGCCAGCAGTCCCGACAGGGAGATGATTAAAGAAGCTTTCTTT
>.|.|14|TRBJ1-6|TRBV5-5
CASSGASANSPLHF
TGTGCCAGCAGCGGTGCCTCGGCCAATTCACCCCTCCACTTT
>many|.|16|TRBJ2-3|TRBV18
CASSPPGRRPTDTQYF
TGTGCCAGCTCACCACCGGGTAGGCGGCCCACAGATACGCAGTATTTT
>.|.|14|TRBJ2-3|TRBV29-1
CSVERGPSTDTQYF
TGCAGCGTTGAGCGGGGCCCTAGCACAGATACGCAGTATTTT
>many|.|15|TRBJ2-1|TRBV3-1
CASSQEGSRVNEQFF
TGTGCCAGCAGCCAAGAAGGTTCCAGGGTTAATGAGCAGTTCTTC
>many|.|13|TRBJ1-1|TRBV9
CASGIGTTTEAFF
TGTGCCAGCGGAATAGGCACAACCACTGAAGCTTTCTTT
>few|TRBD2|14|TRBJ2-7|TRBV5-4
CASSLRTSAYEQYF
TGTGCCAGCAGCTTGCGGACTAGCGCCTACGAGCAGTACTTC
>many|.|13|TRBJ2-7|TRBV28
CASSPTRGDEQYF
TGTGCCAGCAGCCCCACCCGGGGAGACGAGCAGTACTTC
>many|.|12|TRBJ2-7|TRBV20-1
CSARTVYYEQYF
TGCAGTGCTCGAACCGTTTACTACGAGCAGTACTTC
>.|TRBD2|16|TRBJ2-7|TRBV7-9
CASSSKERTSGYEQYF
TGTGCCAGCAGCTCTAAGGAGCGGACTAGCGGTTACGAGCAGTACTTC
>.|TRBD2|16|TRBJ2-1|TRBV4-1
CASSQIGLAGGNEQFF
TGCGCCAGCAGCCAAATCGGACTAGCGGGAGGCAATGAGCAGTTCTTC
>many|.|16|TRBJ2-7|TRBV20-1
CSAQLNLASHSYEQYF
TGCAGTGCCCAACTGAACCTAGCGTCACACTCCTACGAGCAGTACTTC
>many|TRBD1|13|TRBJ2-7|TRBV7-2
CASSPPGQSEQYF
TGTGCCAGCAGCCCCCCGGGACAGTCCGAGCAGTACTTC
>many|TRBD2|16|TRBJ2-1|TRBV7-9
CASRLAGGYSYNEQFF
TGTGCCAGCCGACTAGCGGGAGGTTACTCCTACAATGAGCAGTTCTTC
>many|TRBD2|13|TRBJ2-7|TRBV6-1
CAIRAGGGYEQYF
TGTGCCATTCGCGCGGGGGGCGGCTACGAGCAGTACTTC
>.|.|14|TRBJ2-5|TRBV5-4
CASSLSVSGETQYF
TGTGCCAGCAGCTTGTCTGTGTCAGGAGAGACCCAGTACTTC
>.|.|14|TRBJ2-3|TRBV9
CASSVGLDSDTQYF
TGTGCCAGCAGCGTAGGACTAGATTCCGATACGCAGTATTTT
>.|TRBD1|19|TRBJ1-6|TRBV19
CASSIEREGAKSGKSPLHF
TGTGCCAGTAGTATAGAGCGAGAGGGGGCAAAGTCTGGCAAGTCACCCCTCCACTTT
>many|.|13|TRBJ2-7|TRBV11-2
CASSSSPPYEQYF
TGTGCCAGCAGCTCGAGCCCTCCCTACGAGCAGTACTTC
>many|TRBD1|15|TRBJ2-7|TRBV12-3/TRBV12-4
CASSFRGSTSYEQYF
TGTGCCAGCAGTTTCAGGGGGAGCACCTCCTACGAGCAGTACTTC
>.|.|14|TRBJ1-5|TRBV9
CASSVGAGLGPQHF
TGTGCCAGCAGCGTAGGTGCAGGGTTGGGGCCCCAGCATTTT
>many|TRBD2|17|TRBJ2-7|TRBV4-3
CASSQELAGLGVYEQYF
TGCGCCAGCAGCCAAGAGTTAGCGGGGTTGGGAGTCTACGAGCAGTACTTC
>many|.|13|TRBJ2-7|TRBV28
CASGYTATYEQYF
TGTGCCAGCGGGTACACAGCTACCTACGAGCAGTACTTC
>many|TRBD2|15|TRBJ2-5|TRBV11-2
CASSSLYGRIETQYF
TGTGCCAGCAGCTCCCTTTACGGGAGGATTGAGACCCAGTACTTC
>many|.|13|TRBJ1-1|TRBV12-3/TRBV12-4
CASSLARATEAFF
TGTGCCAGCAGTTTAGCCAGGGCCACTGAAGCTTTCTTT
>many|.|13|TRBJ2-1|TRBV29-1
CSVEPRGNNEQFF
TGCAGCGTTGAACCCCGGGGGAACAATGAGCAGTTCTTC
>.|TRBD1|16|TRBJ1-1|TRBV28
CASRGTGVPVNTEAFF
TGTGCCAGCAGGGGGACAGGGGTTCCAGTGAACACTGAAGCTTTCTTT
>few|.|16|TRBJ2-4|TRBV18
CASSEQGGRAKNIQYF
TGTGCCAGCTCCGAACAAGGGGGAAGGGCCAAAAACATTCAGTACTTC
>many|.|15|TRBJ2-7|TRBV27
CASSLSTVPTYEQYF
TGTGCCAGCAGTTTATCCACAGTGCCAACCTACGAGCAGTACTTC
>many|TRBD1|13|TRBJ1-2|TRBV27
CASSFTGENGYTF
TGTGCCAGCAGTTTCACAGGGGAAAATGGCTACACCTTC
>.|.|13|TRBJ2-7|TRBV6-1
CASTPGKGPEQYF
TGTGCCAGCACCCCAGGGAAGGGCCCCGAGCAGTACTTC
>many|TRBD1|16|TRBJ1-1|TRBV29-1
CSALGEGAGMNTEAFF
TGCAGCGCCTTGGGAGAGGGGGCGGGGATGAACACTGAAGCTTTCTTT
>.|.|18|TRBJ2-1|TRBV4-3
CASSQEGAEASVYNEQFF
TGCGCCAGCAGCCAAGAAGGGGCCGAGGCTAGCGTATACAATGAGCAGTTCTTC
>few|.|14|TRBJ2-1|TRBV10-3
CAISSVSSYNEQFF
TGTGCCATCAGTAGCGTCAGCTCCTACAATGAGCAGTTCTTC
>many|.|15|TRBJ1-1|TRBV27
CASSFGGGKGTEAFF
TGTGCCAGCAGTTTCGGTGGGGGAAAGGGAACTGAAGCTTTCTTT
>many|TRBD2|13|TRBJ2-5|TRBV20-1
CSAQSAGEETQYF
TGCAGTGCTCAATCAGCGGGAGAAGAGACCCAGTACTTC
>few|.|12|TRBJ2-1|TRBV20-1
CSARGLGDEQFF
TGCAGTGCTAGAGGGCTCGGGGATGAGCAGTTCTTC
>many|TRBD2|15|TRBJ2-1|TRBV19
CASSIVAGGPGEQFF
TGTGCCAGTAGTATCGTAGCGGGAGGGCCCGGTGAGCAGTTCTTC
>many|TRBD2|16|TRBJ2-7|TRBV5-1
CASSLAAGLAIYEQYF
TGCGCCAGCAGCTTGGCCGCCGGACTAGCGATCTACGAGCAGTACTTC
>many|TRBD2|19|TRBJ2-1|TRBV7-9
CASSLGVQRENTRANEQFF
TGTGCCAGCAGCTTAGGAGTTCAGCGGGAGAACACTCGGGCGAATGAGCAGTTCTTC
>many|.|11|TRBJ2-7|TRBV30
CAHTVGYEQYF
TGTGCCCATACTGTAGGCTACGAGCAGTACTTC
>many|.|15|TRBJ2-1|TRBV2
CASSEGPSSYNEQFF
TGTGCCAGCAGTGAAGGCCCGAGCTCCTACAATGAGCAGTTCTTC
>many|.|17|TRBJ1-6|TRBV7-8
CASSSGGLGSYNSPLHF
TGTGCCAGCAGCTCTGGGGGTCTGGGCTCCTATAATTCACCCCTCCACTTT
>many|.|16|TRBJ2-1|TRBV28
CASSHMFVAKYNEQFF
TGTGCCAGCAGCCATATGTTCGTTGCGAAATACAATGAGCAGTTCTTC
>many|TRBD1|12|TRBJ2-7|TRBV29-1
CSATGTGVEQYF
TGCAGCGCTACCGGGACAGGGGTCGAGCAGTACTTC
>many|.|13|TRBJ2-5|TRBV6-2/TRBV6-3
CASSYWTEETQYF
TGTGCCAGCAGTTATTGGACAGAAGAGACCCAGTACTTC
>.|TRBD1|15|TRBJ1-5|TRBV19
CASSSQGLGNQPQHF
TGTGCCAGTAGTTCACAGGGGCTGGGCAATCAGCCCCAGCATTTT
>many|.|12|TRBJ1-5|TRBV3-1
CASSQRGDPINF
TGTGCCAGCAGCCAAAGAGGGGACCCGATAAATTTT
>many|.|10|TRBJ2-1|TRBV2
CATTGVEQFF
TGTGCCACCACGGGAGTTGAGCAGTTCTTC
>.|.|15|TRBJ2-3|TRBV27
CASSFGGRVTDTQYF
TGTGCCAGCAGTTTCGGGGGGCGGGTCACAGATACGCAGTATTTT
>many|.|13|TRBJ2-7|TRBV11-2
CASSFSRGYEQYF
TGTGCCAGCAGCTTCTCCAGGGGATACGAGCAGTACTTC
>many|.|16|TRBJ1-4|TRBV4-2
CASSQERGQTNEKLFF
TGTGCCAGCAGCCAAGAACGGGGGCAAACTAATGAAAAACTGTTTTTT
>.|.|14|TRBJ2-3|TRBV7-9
CASSLVGHTDTQYF
TGTGCCAGCAGCTTAGTCGGCCACACAGATACGCAGTATTTT
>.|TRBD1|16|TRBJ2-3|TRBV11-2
CASSSLDRTSTDTQYF
TGTGCCAGCAGCTCACTGGACAGGACTAGCACAGATACGCAGTATTTT